The next 24 T cell receptor gamma chains were all read from a single sample in a study of intestinal T cells in coeliac disease. Each case's genomic DNA was extracted from ten 5-µm formalin-fixed paraffin-embedded scrolls. LymphoTrack primers amplified TRG sequences from approximately 0.2 ug of biopsy DNA. TCRdb reran clone calling via CATT on the multiplex PCR reads. The repertoire consists of over a thousand gamma-chain clones, with 50% to 70% occurring once and the leading ten covering 9.5% to 15%. The sequenced sample was a duodenal biopsy. Every receptor here comes from a human donor with celiac disease.

This clone is large by share. The genes are TRGV10 and TRGJP1. TRGV10 is annotated as an ORF whose role is uncertain. This CDR3 region has 10 residues. Trimming took 10 bases from V and 7 from J; bases not matched to a gene: 1. Written as DNA, the CDR3 is TGTGCTGCGTTTGGTTGGTTCAAGATATTT. Residues: CAAFGWFKIF.

This sequence joins TRGV11 and TRGJP2. TRGV11 is designated an ORF whose function remains uncertain. Trimming cost V 8 bases and J 15 bases; bases outside gene matches: 21. The CDR3 is 15 residues long. The CDR3 spells CACWTLRSVLEVKTF. In DNA, the CDR3 is TGTGCCTGCTGGACTCTTCGTAGTGTATTGGAAGTCAAGACGTTT.

This clone was detected a few times. The rearrangement uses TRGV3 and TRGJ1 or TRGJ2. In germline, CDR1 is VTNTFY, CDR2 YDVSTARD (reference sequence). This CDR3 comprises 12 residues. CDR3 in amino acids: CAPGTLYYKKLF. The CDR3 nucleotides read TGTGCACCTGGGACACTTTATTATAAGAAACTCTTT.

This sequence joins TRGV9 and TRGJ1 or TRGJ2. The CDR3 contains 14 residues. In germline, CDR1 is GITISATS, CDR2 ISYDGTV (reference sequence). The V and J ends lost 1 base and 13 bases, in that order; junction bases with no gene match: 16. The CDR3 DNA follows: TGTGCCTTGTGGGAGGTTACCTCTTTTTTAGAAAAACTCTTT. Translating gives CALWEVTSFLEKLF.

The chain couples TRGV10 to TRGJP1. TRGV10 is classed as an ORF, of uncertain function. Trimming cost V 8 bases and J 12 bases; bases outside gene matches: 13. There are 13 residues in the CDR3. CDR3 sequence reads: CAAWIISARFKIF. The CDR3 coding sequence is TGTGCTGCGTGGATTATAAGTGCTCGGTTCAAGATATTT.

This rearrangement joins TRGV2 to TRGJP2. The ends lost 0 bases at V and 0 bases at J; junction bases unmatched: 7. The CDR3 covers 17 residues. The V gene's germline CDR1 is EGSNGY and CDR2 YDSYNSKV. For the CDR3, the DNA is TGTGCCACCTGGGACGGGTGCCGATATAGTAGTGATTGGATCAAGACGTTT. Translation gives CATWDGCRYSSDWIKTF.

The chain employs TRGV2 and TRGJP1. J gave up 9 bases and V 0 bases, and 13 bases lay outside the gene matches. CDR1 is EGSNGY, CDR2 YDSYNSKV, per germline. The CDR3 extends over 16 amino acids. Here the CDR3 reads CATWDGAYRGRWFKIF. CDR3 sequence (DNA): TGTGCCACCTGGGACGGGGCCTATCGGGGCCGTTGGTTCAAGATATTT.

By share, this clone ranks as large. The chain employs TRGV3 and TRGJ1 or TRGJ2. The CDR3 covers 15 residues. J lost 8 bases, V lost 0 bases, and 13 bases had no gene match. Germline CDR1 VTNTFY, CDR2 YDVSTARD (reference sequence). CDR3 sequence reads: CATWDRRHARHKKLF. For the CDR3, the DNA is TGTGCCACCTGGGACAGGCGACATGCGCGACATAAGAAACTCTTT.

In this sample, this clone is large. Sequence at one end of the junction differs from germline and may be a read error. Other DNA sequences in the sample encode the same CDR3. The V call is TRGV4, the J call TRGJ1 or TRGJ2. CDR3 length: 14 amino acids. The germline gives CDR1 EGSTGY, CDR2 YDSYTSSV. The CDR3 reads CATWDGQNYYKKLF. DNA for the CDR3: TGTGCCACCTGGGATGGGCAGAATTATTATAAGAAACTTTTT.

The V and J genes are TRGV3 and TRGJ1 or TRGJ2. TCRdb carries no J gene annotation; the J gene was assigned here by matching the DNA with germline. J was trimmed by 12 bases and V by 2 bases; bases with no gene match: 19. The CDR3 loop spans 15 amino acids. The germline CDR1 and CDR2 sequences are VTNTFY and YDVSTARD (reference sequence). The CDR3 DNA is TGTGCCACCTGGGACACCCCAGAATTATTAATAATGAAACTCTTT. Protein sequence: CATWDTPELLIMKLF.

Comment on this clone: A far larger clone is just one base off, so this is likely a read error. The sample holds other DNA sequences that translate to the same CDR3. This chain links TRGV8 with TRGJ1 or TRGJ2. Germline CDR1 reads VENAVY; CDR2 reads YDSYNSRV. The V segment lost 0 bases and the J segment 5 bases; nucleotides outside the gene matches: 7. This CDR3 comprises 14 residues. The CDR3 region is CATWDRPGHYKKLF. The CDR3 bases are TGTGCCACCTGGGATAGGCCAGGACATTATAAGAAACTCTTT.

This clone showed up just a few times. The chain recombines TRGV9 with TRGJ1 or TRGJ2. Losses at the gene ends were 0 bases for V and 2 bases for J; bases not matched to a gene: 10. Germline V gene sequence: CDR1 GITISATS, CDR2 ISYDGTV (reference sequence). The CDR3 has 16 residues. DNA of the CDR3: TGTGCCTTGTGGGAGGTGCATGTAAGGGATTATTATAAGAAACTCTTT. Its protein product is CALWEVHVRDYYKKLF.

CDR3 DNA sequence: TGTGCCACCGGCGGGGGGAAGAAACTCTTT. Its protein product is CATGGGKKLF. The gene calls are TRGV8 and TRGJ1 or TRGJ2. This CDR3 has 10 amino acids. The germline V gene encodes CDR1 VENAVY and CDR2 YDSYNSRV. The V segment lost 9 bases and the J segment 10 bases; nucleotides outside the gene matches: 9.

The chain has TRGV2 and TRGJ1 or TRGJ2. The length of the CDR3 is 17 residues. Germline V CDR1 and CDR2: EGSNGY, YDSYNSKV. V lost 12 bases and J lost 3; bases outside the gene matches: 26. CDR3 sequence: CADLGTAPCGLYYKKLF. The CDR3 region has the DNA TGTGCCGACCTCGGGACGGCCCCCTGCGGTCTTTATTATAAGAAACTCTTT.

The chain recombines TRGV2 with TRGJP2. The germline CDR1 and CDR2 sequences are EGSNGY and YDSYNSKV. Trimming took 0 bases from V and 10 from J; bases not matched to a gene: 8. This CDR3 is built from 14 residues. CDR3 sequence: CATWDGLNFWIKTF. DNA for the CDR3: TGTGCCACCTGGGACGGGCTGAATTTTTGGATCAAGACGTTT.

The J gene is TRGJ1 or TRGJ2, the V gene TRGV2. The ends lost 0 bases at V and 7 bases at J; junction bases unmatched: 6. CDR1 and CDR2 from the germline V gene are EGSNGY and YDSYNSKV. The CDR3 sequence is 13 residues long. CDR3 protein: CATWDGAWYKKLF. Here the CDR3 DNA reads TGTGCCACCTGGGACGGGGCCTGGTATAAGAAACTCTTT.

The chain is built from TRGV8 and TRGJ1 or TRGJ2. Germline lookup yields CDR1 VENAVY and CDR2 YDSYNSRV. This CDR3 comprises 9 residues. The CDR3 sequence is CAPGICVLF. The CDR3 coding sequence is TGTGCACCTGGGATATGTGTACTCTTT.

The genes are TRGV8 and TRGJ1 or TRGJ2. The CDR3 length is 11 residues. Germline CDR1 VENAVY, CDR2 YDSYNSRV. The CDR3 coding sequence is TGTGCACCTGGTGTTGCTTATAAGAAACTCTTT. This gives the protein CAPGVAYKKLF.

By sample share, this clone is large (0.1 to 1%). V is TRGV10 and J is TRGJ1 or TRGJ2. TRGV10 belongs to the ORF category, with a function that is uncertain. The V segment lost 8 bases and the J segment 11 bases; nucleotides outside the gene matches: 10. The CDR3 is made up of 11 amino acids. This CDR3 is CAAWDYSQKLF. The CDR3 DNA sequence: TGTGCTGCGTGGGATTATAGCCAGAAACTCTTT.

V gene TRGV8 combines with J gene TRGJ1 or TRGJ2. CDR1 VENAVY and CDR2 YDSYNSRV come from the germline V gene. The CDR3 sequence is 12 residues long. V was pared by 1 base and J by 4 bases, with 1 base of the junction left unmatched. CDR3 sequence reads: CATWDSYYKKLF. The DNA of the CDR3 is TGTGCCACCTGGGATAGCTATTATAAGAAACTCTTT.

The chain has TRGV8 and TRGJ1 or TRGJ2. The CDR3 totals 12 residues. Germline V gene lookup returns CDR1 VENAVY and CDR2 YDSYNSRV. In DNA, the CDR3 is TGTGCACCTGGGATGGGGGGGTATAAGAAACTCTTT. Residues: CAPGMGGYKKLF.

This chain links TRGV4 with TRGJ1 or TRGJ2. Per germline, CDR1 EGSTGY and CDR2 YDSYTSSV. This CDR3 region has 11 residues. The CDR3 nucleotides read TGTGCACCTGGAGCTCATTATAAGAAACTCTTT. Protein sequence: CAPGAHYKKLF.

V and J are TRGV2 and TRGJ1 or TRGJ2. Germline V gene data show CDR1 as EGSNGY and CDR2 as YDSYNSKV. The CDR3 runs 13 residues. Germline trimming cut 0 bases from V and 13 bases from J; bases unmatched to any gene: 12. The CDR3 here is CATWDGRTIRKLF. CDR3 sequence (DNA): TGTGCCACCTGGGACGGGCGGACTATAAGAAAACTCTTT.

By share of the sample, this clone is large (0.1 to 1%). This chain links TRGV8 with TRGJ1 or TRGJ2. Germline lookup yields CDR1 VENAVY and CDR2 YDSYNSRV. The ends lost 4 bases at V and 9 bases at J; junction bases unmatched: 21. The CDR3 runs to 16 residues. CDR3: CATWDHRYYKPIKKLF. CDR3 DNA: TGTGCCACCTGGGACCACCGTTATTATAAGCCTATTAAGAAACTCTTT.